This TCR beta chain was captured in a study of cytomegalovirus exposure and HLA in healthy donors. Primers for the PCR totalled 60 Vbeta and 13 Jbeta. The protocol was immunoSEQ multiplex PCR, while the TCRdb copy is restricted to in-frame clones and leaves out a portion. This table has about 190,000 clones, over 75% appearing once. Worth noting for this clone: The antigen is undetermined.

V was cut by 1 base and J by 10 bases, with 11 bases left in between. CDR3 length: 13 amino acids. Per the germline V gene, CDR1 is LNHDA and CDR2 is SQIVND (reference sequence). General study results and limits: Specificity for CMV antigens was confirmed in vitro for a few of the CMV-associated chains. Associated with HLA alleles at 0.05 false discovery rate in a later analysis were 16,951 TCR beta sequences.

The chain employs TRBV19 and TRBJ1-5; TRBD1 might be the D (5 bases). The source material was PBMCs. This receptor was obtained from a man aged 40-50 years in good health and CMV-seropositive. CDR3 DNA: TGTGCCAGTAGTATAGGCTCAGGGAATCCCCAGCATTTT. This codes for CASSIGSGNPQHF.